The present TCR beta chain was sequenced within a study of Tregs in tolerant kidney transplant recipients. The CDR3 consists of 16 residues. Germline V gives CDR1 SGHTA, CDR2 FQGTGA. Sequencing was performed with immunoSEQ multiplex PCR; in TCRdb, only in-frame clones are kept and a portion is missing. The sample has under 95,000 clones, around 90% seen once. Sequencing was performed on Tregs from blood, taken before the transplant. This receptor was taken from a human donor who received a combined kidney and bone marrow transplant. The chain is built from TRBV7-3 and TRBJ2-5, with 11 positions matching TRBD1. The end of the DNA aligns better with TRBJ2-7, so the J call may be wrong. The CDR3 region is CASSLDGTGGFYEQYF. In DNA form, the CDR3 reads TGTGCCAGCAGCTTAGACGGGACAGGGGGTTTTTACGAGCAGTACTTC.